This TCR beta chain comes out of a study of CD8 T cells in Susac syndrome. cDNA came from about 0.5 to 1 ug RNA primed by random hexamers. TCRdb called the immunoSEQ multiplex PCR reads again in MiXCR, with one record for every CDR3 protein. The sample includes 130,000 or so distinct CDR3 sequences, around 94% of them seen just once. In germline, CDR1 is SNHLY, CDR2 FYNNEI. The CDR3 is made up of 15 amino acids. Trimming at V came to 6 bases and at J to 1 base, leaving 2 bases not matched to a gene. This chain links TRBV2 with TRBJ2-1; 11 bases map to TRBD2. This TCR was recovered from a human donor in good health. Material: CD4+ T cells from PBMCs. Here the CDR3 DNA reads TGTGCCAGCAGGAGACTAGCGGGATCCTACAATGAGCAGTTCTTC. Translated, it gives CASRRLAGSYNEQFF. The variable domain in full, completed from reference TRBV2 and TRBJ2-1, reads EPEVTQTPSHQVTQMGQEVILRCVPISNHLYFYWYRQILGQKVEFLVSFYNNEISEKSEIFDDQFSVERPDGSNFTLKIRSTKLEDSAMYFCASRRLAGSYNEQFFGPGTRLTVL.